This TCR beta chain was documented in a study of shared clonotypes between healthy human individuals. How the authors handled the data: ImmunoSEQ output lacked quality scores and full-length reads, limiting matched filtering. Profiling relied on immunoSEQ multiplex PCR, and the TCRdb table lists in-frame clones only, not all of them. That table furnishes V, J and clone size, whereas the DNA furnished D and trimming. This sample yields some 1,100,000 clones, of which around 78% are seen a single time; more than 0.5% belongs to the top ten. A CD45RA-negative memory subset and a CD45RA+ naive subset were separated from the CD4+ cells. In the case of this clone: No antigen is known for it.

The V gene's germline CDR1 is SGHRS and CDR2 YFSETQ. The CDR3 length is 18 residues. The V gene end was trimmed by 4 bases and the J gene end by 0 bases; junction bases not matched to a gene: 14. Study-level points and caveats: Clonotypes shared by all four sorted-subset donors had higher generation probabilities than non-shared clonotypes.

The source is a young man in good health. Some clones in this sample may be carry-over from other donors' samples. J is TRBJ2-3 and V is TRBV5-1; 7 bases map to TRBD2. Sequenced sample: memory CD4+ T cells from PBMCs. Subset reported: CD45RA-negative fraction. CDR3 in amino acids: CASSGPGGSPSSTDTQYF. In nucleotides, the CDR3 is TGCGCCAGCAGCGGCCCGGGGGGATCGCCTTCTAGCACAGATACGCAGTATTTT.